Below, 25 T cell receptor beta chains from the same sample are listed, as sequenced in a study of T cell repertoires in cytomegalovirus infection. TCRdb passed the reads through MiXCR, listing each CDR3 protein once. The data contain about 320,000 distinct CDR3 sequences, over 7.5% of them singletons. Sequenced: PBMCs. These receptors came from a human donor in good health (CMV status not recorded). Some clones in this sample may be carry-over from other donors' samples.

The genes are TRBV19 and TRBJ2-1; TRBD2 might be the D (6 bases). CDR3 length: 14 residues. Germline-derived CDR1 and CDR2 are LNHDA and SQIVND (reference sequence). V was pared by 5 bases and J by 4 bases, with 12 bases between. The CDR3 loop is CASSGREWYNEQFF. The CDR3 DNA reads as TGTGCCAGTAGTGGTCGGGAGTGGTACAATGAGCAGTTCTTC.

In this sample, this clonotype turned up a few times. The chain employs TRBV15 and TRBJ2-3; a possible D gene is TRBD2 (5 bases). The length of the CDR3 is 13 residues. Trimming removed 3 bases from V and 1 base from J, with 5 bases in between. Per the germline V gene, CDR1 is LNHNV and CDR2 is YYDKDF (reference sequence). CDR3 amino acids: CATSRRGTDTQYF. In DNA form, the CDR3 reads TGTGCCACCAGCAGGAGGGGCACAGATACGCAGTATTTT. The full variable domain, its missing parts supplied by reference TRBV15 and TRBJ2-3, is DAMVIQNPRYQVTQFGKPVTLSCSQTLNHNVMYWYQQKSSQAPKLLFHYYDKDFNNEADTPDNFQSRRPNTSFCFLDIRSPGLGDTAMYLCATSRRGTDTQYFGPGTRLTVL.

The rearrangement links TRBV7-9 to TRBJ2-7; unclear D gene. CDR1 and CDR2 (germline): SEHNR, FQNEAQ (reference sequence). The germline V and J ends were trimmed by 2 bases and 5 bases, with 10 bases remaining between them. This CDR3 has 13 residues. Here the CDR3 DNA reads TGTGCCAGCAGCTTAAGCCCTTGGAACGAGCAGTACTTC. Protein: CASSLSPWNEQYF.

This clonotype appeared many times. The chain links TRBV7-2 to TRBJ2-7, with 10 bases identical to TRBD2. V dropped 7 bases and J dropped 5; count of bases not matched to a gene: 11. CDR3 length: 15 residues. Germline assignment: CDR1 SGHTA and CDR2 FQGNSA. CDR3 sequence reads: CASIVAGGISDEQYF. CDR3 coding DNA: TGTGCCAGCATCGTAGCGGGGGGTATATCCGACGAGCAGTACTTC.

This clonotype has ten or more counts. This sequence joins TRBV12-3 or TRBV12-4 and TRBJ1-5; no clear D. The germline V and J ends were trimmed by 3 bases and 12 bases, with 9 bases remaining between them. This CDR3 contains 11 residues. CDR3 sequence (DNA): TGTGCCAGCAGTTTTGGGCAGTTCCAGCATTTT. Protein product: CASSFGQFQHF.

This clonotype came up many times. The chain employs TRBV7-6 and TRBJ1-1; TRBD1 might be the D (5 bases). This CDR3 region has 14 residues. The V end lost 2 bases, the J end lost 6 bases, and 13 bases lay between the germline ends. Germline V CDR1 and CDR2: SGHVS, FNYEAQ. CDR3 in amino acids: CASSLPGGGSEAFF. DNA for the CDR3: TGTGCCAGCAGCTTACCCGGGGGGGGGTCTGAAGCTTTCTTT.

There are many counts of this clonotype. The chain carries TRBV7-2 and TRBJ2-6, with TRBD1 matching 7 bases. CDR1 and CDR2 (germline): SGHTA, FQGNSA. This CDR3 has 20 residues. Germline trimming cut 5 bases from V and 1 base from J; bases unmatched to any gene: 17. CDR3 amino acids: CASSKPKRRTGRSGANVLTF. In nucleotides, the CDR3 is TGTGCCAGCAGCAAACCAAAACGTAGGACAGGACGATCTGGGGCCAACGTCCTGACTTTC.

This clonotype was counted between two and nine times. This chain joins TRBV24-1 and TRBJ2-5; no firm D call. The CDR3 is made up of 13 amino acids. The ends were cut back, 1 base at V and 3 bases at J, with 5 bases in the middle. From germline, CDR1 is KGHDR and CDR2 SFDVKD. CDR3 in amino acids: CATSDFGEETQYF. CDR3 nucleotide sequence: TGTGCCACCAGTGATTTTGGGGAAGAGACCCAGTACTTC.

This clonotype was seen more than once but under ten times. CDR3 sequence (DNA): TGCGCCAGCAGCCTTAACGGGGGGGGGGGGACTGAAGCTTTCTTT. The encoded protein is CASSLNGGGGTEAFF. The genes are TRBV4-3 and TRBJ1-1, with D perhaps matching TRBD1 (5 bases). The CDR3 runs 15 residues. The V end was cut by 4 bases, the J end by 5 bases, with 17 bases between. Per germline, CDR1 LGHNA and CDR2 YSLEER.

This clonotype was detected only once. A much larger clone differs from this one at a single base, so this may be a read error. The chain combines TRBV4-2 with TRBJ2-5; 12 bases match TRBD1. The CDR3 totals 21 residues. V shed 1 base and J 8 bases; nucleotides not matched to a gene: 23. Germline CDR1 reads LGHNA; CDR2 reads YNFKEQ. CDR3: CASSQGAGQGASRGTIDTQYF. The CDR3 bases are TGTGCCAGCAGCCAAGGTGCGGGACAGGGGGCCAGCCGGGGCACGATAGACACCCAGTACTTC.

The table lists this clonotype with many counts. The chain recombines TRBV7-8 with TRBJ1-5, with TRBD1 matching 9 bases. Per the germline V gene, CDR1 is SGHVS and CDR2 is FQNEAQ. This CDR3 region has 15 residues. V was clipped by 3 bases and J by 6 bases; unmatched bases: 6. CDR3 DNA sequence: TGTGCCAGCAGCTTCACAGGGGGCTTTAGTCAGCCCCAGCATTTT. It translates to CASSFTGGFSQPQHF.

The chain uses TRBV5-6 and TRBJ2-1; perhaps TRBD1 as D (5 bases). This CDR3 contains 16 residues. Trimming removed 5 bases from V and 4 bases from J, with 19 bases in between. Germline-derived CDR1 and CDR2 are SGHDT and YYEEEE. This chain's CDR3 is CASSWRKGPAYNEQFF. The DNA of the CDR3 is TGTGCCAGCAGTTGGAGAAAGGGGCCAGCGTACAATGAGCAGTTCTTC.

This clonotype turned up a few times. V gene TRBV28 combines with J gene TRBJ1-1; D unresolved. Germline values: CDR1 MDHEN, CDR2 SYDVKM. CDR3 size: 13 residues. V dropped 7 bases and J dropped 1 base, with 10 bases sitting between them. CDR3 amino acids: CASIEGSNTEAFF. CDR3 nucleotide sequence: TGTGCCAGCATCGAAGGGTCGAACACTGAAGCTTTCTTT.

This clonotype was seen repeatedly, ten times or more. CDR3 bases: TGTGCCAGCATCTCAGAGGGACTAGGACACAATGAGCAGTTCTTC. Translated, it gives CASISEGLGHNEQFF. The chain recombines TRBV6-2 or TRBV6-3 with TRBJ2-1, with TRBD2 identical over 8 bases. Trimming removed 7 bases from V and 5 bases from J; junction bases left unmatched: 10. Per germline, CDR1 MNHEY and CDR2 SVGEGT. The CDR3 has 15 amino acids.

V and J are TRBV20-1 and TRBJ1-4; TRBD1 is a possible D gene (6 bases). Looked up from germline, CDR1 is DFQATT and CDR2 is SNEGSKA (reference sequence). Deletions cut 2 bases from V and 10 bases from J, with 23 bases between. There are 16 residues in the CDR3. In DNA, the CDR3 is TGCAGTGCTAGACCGCCGAGGGGGGTGGCTAGTGGAAAACTGTTTTTT. Translating it yields CSARPPRGVASGKLFF.

The sample holds many counts of this clonotype. The chain combines TRBV7-6 with TRBJ2-1; TRBD1 matches at 7 bases. This CDR3 contains 14 residues. Trimming cost V 4 bases and J 12 bases; bases outside gene matches: 12. Looked up from germline, CDR1 is SGHVS and CDR2 is FNYEAQ. CDR3 sequence: CASSSGQTSTRQFF. The CDR3 DNA follows: TGTGCCAGCAGCTCGGGACAGACCTCTACAAGGCAGTTCTTC.

With respect to this clonotype: One base away lies a much larger clone, so this may be a sequencing read error. V and J are TRBV7-2 and TRBJ2-3, with D unclear. The CDR3 is 12 residues long. The germline CDR1 and CDR2 sequences are SGHTA and FQGNSA. This CDR3 reads CARSIDSDTQYF. The CDR3 DNA follows: TGTGCCCGCAGCATTGACTCAGATACGCAGTATTTT.

V is TRBV7-2 and J is TRBJ2-3; no definite D call. Trimming removed 5 bases at V and 5 bases at J, with 20 bases between. CDR1 is SGHTA, CDR2 FQGNSA, per germline. CDR3 length equals 16 residues. The CDR3 is CASSQVPRRREDTQYF. DNA for the CDR3: TGTGCCAGCAGCCAGGTCCCCCGAAGGCGTGAAGATACGCAGTATTTT.

This clonotype was picked up many times. The CDR3 is CASSYWTGPSGNTIYF. CDR3 bases: TGTGCCAGCAGTTATTGGACAGGCCCCTCTGGAAACACCATATATTTT. The chain joins TRBV28 to TRBJ1-3; 7 bases fit TRBD1. This CDR3 is built from 16 residues. J gave up 0 bases and V 4 bases, and 6 bases lay outside the gene matches. CDR1 is MDHEN, CDR2 SYDVKM, per germline.

This clonotype was recorded a few times. V usage is TRBV4-3 and J usage is TRBJ1-5, with D unresolved. The CDR3 sequence is 15 residues long. Germline CDR1 is LGHNA and CDR2 is YSLEER. V was clipped by 0 bases and J by 0 bases, with 6 bases between them. The CDR3 sequence: CASSQENLSNQPQHF. DNA for the CDR3: TGCGCCAGCAGCCAAGAAAATCTTAGCAATCAGCCCCAGCATTTT.

This clonotype appeared many times. The chain recombines TRBV4-3 with TRBJ1-4; D is uncertain. The CDR3 extends over 15 amino acids. The V end was cut by 4 bases, the J end by 6 bases, with 15 bases between. The germline V gene has CDR1 LGHNA and CDR2 YSLEER. The CDR3 bases are TGCGCCAGCAGCCTTCGGGCCAATTCGGATGAAAAACTGTTTTTT. Translation: CASSLRANSDEKLFF.

The J gene is TRBJ1-5, the V gene TRBV20-1, with no clear D. Per germline, CDR1 DFQATT and CDR2 SNEGSKA (reference sequence). The CDR3 has 13 residues. Trimming removed 3 bases at V and 7 bases at J, with 13 bases between. The CDR3 DNA reads TGCAGTGCTAGGGAGAGGATTAAACAGCCCCAGCATTTT. As protein: CSARERIKQPQHF.

This rearrangement joins TRBV7-6 to TRBJ2-1; TRBD2 matches 12 bases. After removal of 4 bases from V and 9 bases from J, the junction contained 10 bases not matched to a gene. The CDR3 is made up of 16 amino acids. Germline V gene lookup returns CDR1 SGHVS and CDR2 FNYEAQ. CDR3 loop: CASSSRLAGVLPEQFF. DNA of the CDR3: TGTGCCAGCAGCTCCCGACTAGCGGGAGTACTCCCTGAGCAGTTCTTC.

This clonotype was seen more than once but under ten times. The J gene is TRBJ2-5, the V gene TRBV7-6; no reliable D call. The CDR3 covers 14 residues. Trimming cost V 4 bases and J 1 base, with 10 bases left between them. Per the germline V gene, CDR1 is SGHVS and CDR2 is FNYEAQ. The CDR3 nucleotides are TGTGCCAGCAGCTCAAGATTAACCCAAGAGACCCAGTACTTC. It is translated as CASSSRLTQETQYF. Full variable domain (outside the CDR3, taken from reference TRBV7-6 and TRBJ2-5): GAGVSQSPRYKVTKRGQDVALRCDPISGHVSLYWYRQALGQGPEFLTYFNYEAQQDKSGLPNDRFSAERPEGSISTLTIQRTEQRDSAMYRCASSSRLTQETQYFGPGTRLLVL.

V gene TRBV28 combines with J gene TRBJ2-1; D is ambiguous. Per germline, CDR1 MDHEN and CDR2 SYDVKM. The CDR3 consists of 11 residues. Between the trimmed V and J ends, which lost 8 bases and 8 bases, there was a span of 10 bases. The CDR3 DNA reads as TGTGCCAGCCAAACATGGGATGAGCAGTTCTTC. This codes for CASQTWDEQFF.